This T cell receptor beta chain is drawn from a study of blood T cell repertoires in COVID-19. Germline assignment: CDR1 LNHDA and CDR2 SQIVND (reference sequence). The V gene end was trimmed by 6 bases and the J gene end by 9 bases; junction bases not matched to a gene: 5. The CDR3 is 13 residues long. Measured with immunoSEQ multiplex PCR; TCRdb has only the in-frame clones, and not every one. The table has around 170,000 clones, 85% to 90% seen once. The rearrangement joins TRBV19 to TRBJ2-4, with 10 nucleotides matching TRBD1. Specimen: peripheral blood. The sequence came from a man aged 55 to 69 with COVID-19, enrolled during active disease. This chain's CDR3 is CASRRGQGSIQYF. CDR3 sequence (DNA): TGTGCCAGTAGGAGGGGACAGGGGAGCATTCAGTACTTC.